This is a list of T cell receptor beta chains from one sample in a study of blood T cell repertoires in COVID-19. Sequencing used immunoSEQ multiplex PCR; TCRdb keeps in-frame clones, though not all of them. The repertoire consists of 120,000 or so clones, with about 83% occurring once and the leading ten covering approximately 5.8%. Specimen: peripheral blood. These receptors all come from a man older than 75 with active or convalescent COVID-19. Both conserved end residues are part of each CDR3. Fields, in order: clone size, D gene, J gene, V gene, CDR3 DNA, CDR3 protein. D genes are given only for firm matches. Where a row states a size, it is once, few, many or the class of an expanded clone; other rows omit it.

few | NA | TRBJ1-2 | TRBV2 | TGTGCCAGCAGTGGTCAGGGTTGGGGCTACACCTTC | CASSGQGWGYTF
NA | NA | TRBJ1-2 | TRBV14 | TGTGCCAGCAGCCAAGCCACCCAGCGGGGCTACACCTTC | CASSQATQRGYTF
NA | NA | TRBJ2-5 | TRBV7-2 | TGTGCCAGCAGCTTCAGCCAAGAGACCCAGTACTTC | CASSFSQETQYF
NA | NA | TRBJ1-6 | TRBV2 | TGTGCCAGCAGTTACTCTGCTTCACCCCTCCACTTT | CASSYSASPLHF
NA | NA | TRBJ2-5 | TRBV15 | TGTGCCACCGGGTTGAGGCAGGGGGAGACCCAGTACTTC | CATGLRQGETQYF
once | NA | TRBJ2-3 | TRBV5-1 | TGCGCCAGCAGGCTCGGGGGTAGCACAGATACGCAGTATTTT | CASRLGGSTDTQYF
NA | NA | TRBJ1-2 | TRBV2 | TGTGCCAGGAGGACAGAGGGCTACACCTTC | CARRTEGYTF
NA | NA | TRBJ2-3 | TRBV5-1 | TGCGCCAGCAGCTTGGTTCGTACAGATACGCAGTATTTT | CASSLVRTDTQYF
NA | TRBD2 | TRBJ2-3 | TRBV4-1 | TGCGCCAGCAGCCTCTCCATAGTGGGGGGGGATACGCAGTATTTT | CASSLSIVGGDTQYF
NA | NA | TRBJ1-6 | TRBV6-1 | TGTGCCAGCAGTGAGGGCACTCAATTCTATAATTCACCCCTCCACTTT | CASSEGTQFYNSPLHF